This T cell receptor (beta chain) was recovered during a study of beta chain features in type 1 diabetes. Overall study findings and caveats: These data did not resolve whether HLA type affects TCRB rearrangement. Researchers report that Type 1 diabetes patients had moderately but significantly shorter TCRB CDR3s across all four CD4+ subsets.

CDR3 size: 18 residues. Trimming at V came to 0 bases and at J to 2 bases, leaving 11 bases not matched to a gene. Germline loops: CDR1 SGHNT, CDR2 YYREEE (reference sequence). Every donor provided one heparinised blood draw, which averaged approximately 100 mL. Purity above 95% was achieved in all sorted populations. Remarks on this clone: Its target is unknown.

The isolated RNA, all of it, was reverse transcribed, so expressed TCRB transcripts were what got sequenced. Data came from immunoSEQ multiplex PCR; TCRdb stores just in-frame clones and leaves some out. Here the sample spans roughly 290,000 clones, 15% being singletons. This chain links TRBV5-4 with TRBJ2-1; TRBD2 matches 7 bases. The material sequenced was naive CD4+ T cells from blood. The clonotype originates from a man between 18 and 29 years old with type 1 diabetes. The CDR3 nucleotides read TGTGCCAGCAGCTTGGAGGAGTCGACTAGCCGCACCTACAATGAGCAGTTCTTC. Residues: CASSLEESTSRTYNEQFF.